This T cell receptor (beta chain) was sequenced for a study of cytomegalovirus exposure and HLA in healthy donors. Study conclusions and caveats: Near-uniform donor sequencing depth was presumed by presence/absence analyses. The productive fraction for most TCR beta V segments was about 87% or about 30% in an earlier analysis. TCR beta sequences reportedly predicted most subjects' HLA-A and HLA-B alleles accurately.

A word on this clone: The antigen remains unidentified.

PCR employed 60 Vbeta and 13 Jbeta primers. Libraries were prepared by immunoSEQ multiplex PCR; TCRdb keeps only in-frame clonotypes and omits some of them. The data contain some 200,000 clones, about 85% of them singletons. The donors comprised healthy bone marrow donors. With 5 bases clipped from V and 6 bases from J, the junction kept 8 bases outside the gene matches. CDR3 length: 15 residues. Germline CDR1 is MNHEY and CDR2 is SVGAGI. This receptor was obtained from a man aged 50 or older in good health and CMV-seronegative. Sequenced: PBMCs. V is TRBV6-5 and J is TRBJ2-3, with TRBD1 identical over 10 bases. The chain's CDR3 is CASSPPGQGYDTQYF. CDR3 nucleotide sequence: TGTGCCAGCAGTCCCCCGGGACAGGGGTATGATACGCAGTATTTT.